This entry features one T cell receptor beta chain sequence. The sample comes from a study of T cell changes during pregnancy in multiple sclerosis. CDR1 is MNHNS and CDR2 is SASEGT in the germline V gene. Deletions cut 1 base from V and 5 bases from J, with 14 bases between. The CDR3 is 15 residues long. Sequenced by immunoSEQ multiplex PCR; TCRdb stores in-frame clones only, minus some. The profile shows 58,000 or so clones, 90% of them singletons. The gene calls are TRBV6-1 and TRBJ1-2, with D unresolved. Sequenced material: peripheral blood, taken in the first trimester of pregnancy. This clonotype was obtained from a female donor in good health, enrolled as a control in a pregnancy study. CDR3 sequence (DNA): TGTGCCAGCAGTGAAGGCCGGCCGGGATTGTATGGCTACACCTTC. This translates into CASSEGRPGLYGYTF.